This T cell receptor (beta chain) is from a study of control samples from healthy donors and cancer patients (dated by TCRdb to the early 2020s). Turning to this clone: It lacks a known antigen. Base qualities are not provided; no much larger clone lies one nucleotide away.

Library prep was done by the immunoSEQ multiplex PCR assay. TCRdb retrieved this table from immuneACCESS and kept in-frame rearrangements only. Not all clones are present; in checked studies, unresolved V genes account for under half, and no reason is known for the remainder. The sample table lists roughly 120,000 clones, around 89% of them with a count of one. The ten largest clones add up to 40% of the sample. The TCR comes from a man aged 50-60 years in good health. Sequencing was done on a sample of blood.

The CDR3 loop reads CASSDQPRVEQYF. Read as DNA, the sequence is TGTGCCAGCAGTGATCAGCCGCGGGTCGAGCAGTACTTC. The sequence joins TRBV6-1 to TRBJ2-7; tentative D gene TRBD2, with 5 bases matching. The junction carries 12 bases between V and J, which are trimmed by 3 bases and 6 bases respectively. From the cysteine through the phenylalanine, the CDR3 covers 13 amino acids. Only CDR3 DNA is held: 39 bases, read in frame from base 1. CDR1 and CDR2 were assigned from the germline V gene as MNHNS and SASEGT.